This T cell receptor beta chain was found in a study of blood T cell repertoires in COVID-19. Overall study: Samples came from the United States, Italy and Spain, spanning acute and convalescent COVID-19.

The CDR3 consists of 15 residues. V lost 2 bases to trimming and J lost 2 bases, with 9 bases between them. Germline V gene data show CDR1 as MNHNY and CDR2 as SVGAGI (reference sequence). Sequencing used immunoSEQ multiplex PCR; TCRdb keeps in-frame clones, though not all of them. The profile shows about 170,000 clones, roughly 90% of them singletons. The specimen sequenced was peripheral blood. The TCR sequence derives from a man aged 60 to 69 with acute or convalescent COVID-19. V and J are TRBV6-6 and TRBJ1-4; TRBD1 is a possible D gene (5 bases). The CDR3 region is CASSYVGGTNEKLFF. CDR3 coding DNA: TGTGCCAGCAGTTACGTGGGGGGGACTAATGAAAAACTGTTTTTT.